The rows below give T cell receptor beta chains drawn from one sample of a study of blood T cells in healthy people across ages. TCRdb recomputed calls from the 5' RACE reads with MiXCR, one row per CDR3 protein. This sample has over 1,500,000 distinct CDR3 sequences, with 30% to 40% found just once. Sequenced sample: blood. Receptors originate from a human donor in good health. Each CDR3 is given with its conserved first and last residue. The D gene is left open where the match is weak. Clone size appears in some rows only: once, few, many, or a class for an expanded clone.

TRBD1	TRBV7-9	TRBJ2-7	-	CASSSVTGSHEQYF	TGTGCCAGCAGCTCAGTGACAGGGTCCCACGAGCAGTACTTC
-	TRBV25-1	TRBJ1-6	few	CASKMMRTNSPLHF	TGTGCCAGCAAGATGATGCGGACGAATTCACCCCTCCACTTT
TRBD2	TRBV10-3	TRBJ2-1	-	CAISESGTSGDFSEQFF	TGTGCCATCAGTGAGTCGGGGACTAGCGGGGACTTCAGTGAGCAGTTCTTC
-	TRBV12-3/TRBV12-4	TRBJ1-1	-	CASSLGTAERAFF	TGTGCCAGCAGTTTAGGGACAGCAGAAAGAGCTTTCTTT
-	TRBV4-3	TRBJ2-6	few	CASSQSREGASLGANVLTF	TGCGCCAGCAGCCAATCTAGGGAGGGGGCGTCTTTGGGGGCCAACGTCCTGACTTTC
-	TRBV4-3	TRBJ2-3	-	CASSQGSITDTQYF	TGCGCCAGCAGCCAGGGCTCCATCACAGATACGCAGTATTTT
-	TRBV20-1	TRBJ2-3	-	CSARVGGLADGTQYF	TGCAGTGCTAGAGTAGGGGGGCTAGCGGACGGTACGCAGTATTTT
TRBD2	TRBV10-3	TRBJ2-3	few	CAIAGWTSGGGGTDTQYF	TGTGCCATTGCTGGTTGGACTAGCGGGGGGGGTGGCACAGATACGCAGTATTTT
-	TRBV9	TRBJ2-3	few	CASSVERHRTDTQYF	TGTGCCAGCAGCGTAGAAAGGCACCGCACAGATACGCAGTATTTT
-	TRBV30	TRBJ2-7	few	CAWSGRGLDRVYEQYF	TGTGCCTGGAGCGGGAGGGGACTGGACAGGGTCTACGAGCAGTACTTC
-	TRBV20-1	TRBJ2-1	-	CSATPDLDEQFF	TGCAGTGCTACTCCGGACTTAGATGAGCAGTTCTTC
-	TRBV7-9	TRBJ2-1	-	CASSPPRRAGSYNEQFF	TGTGCCAGCAGCCCCCCCAGGCGGGCCGGCTCCTACAATGAGCAGTTCTTC
-	TRBV7-6	TRBJ2-7	-	CASSAGKIPYEQYF	TGTGCCAGCAGCGCGGGTAAGATCCCCTACGAGCAGTACTTC
-	TRBV2	TRBJ2-3	-	CASFDLQGAPADTQYF	TGTGCCAGCTTTGACTTGCAAGGGGCGCCGGCAGATACGCAGTATTTT
-	TRBV27	TRBJ1-2	-	CASRPDSHYGYTF	TGTGCCAGCAGGCCCGACAGCCACTATGGCTACACCTTC
TRBD1	TRBV29-1	TRBJ1-2	many	CSVSGQGDRGYTF	TGCAGCGTTTCGGGACAGGGAGACAGAGGCTACACCTTC
-	TRBV7-9	TRBJ2-7	-	CASSLELSAAEAQYF	TGTGCCAGCAGCTTAGAGCTTTCAGCGGCGGAGGCCCAGTACTTC
-	TRBV28	TRBJ1-2	-	CASSLRADLYGYTF	TGTGCCAGCAGTTTACGAGCAGACCTCTATGGCTACACCTTC
-	TRBV12-5	TRBJ1-6	-	CASGFGMEGSPLHF	TGTGCTAGTGGTTTTGGTATGGAAGGTTCACCCCTCCACTTT
-	TRBV12-3/TRBV12-4	TRBJ2-4	few	CASGLSSLNIQYF	TGTGCCAGCGGACTATCGAGCCTTAACATTCAGTACTTC
-	TRBV24-1	TRBJ2-7	-	CATSPGGPYEQYF	TGTGCCACCAGTCCAGGAGGGCCCTACGAGCAGTACTTC
-	TRBV5-1	TRBJ1-5	-	CASSLASQGQPQHF	TGCGCCAGCAGCTTGGCGTCACAGGGACAGCCCCAGCATTTT
TRBD2	TRBV20-1	TRBJ2-3	-	CSAKLAGGRPDTQYF	TGCAGTGCTAAACTAGCGGGGGGGCGGCCAGATACGCAGTATTTT
TRBD1	TRBV5-1	TRBJ2-7	-	CASSPGQGTAYEQYF	TGCGCCAGCAGCCCGGGACAGGGGACCGCCTACGAGCAGTACTTC
-	TRBV12-3/TRBV12-4	TRBJ2-1	-	CASSSGVLRYNEQFF	TGTGCCAGCAGTTCAGGGGTGTTGAGATACAATGAGCAGTTCTTC
TRBD1	TRBV10-3	TRBJ1-2	-	CAISPDRDAYGYTF	TGTGCCATCAGTCCGGACAGGGACGCCTATGGCTACACCTTC
TRBD2	TRBV7-2	TRBJ2-4	-	CASSPPRLAGGGKNIQYF	TGTGCCAGCAGCCCGCCAAGACTAGCGGGGGGGGGGAAAAACATTCAGTACTTC
-	TRBV6-5	TRBJ1-6	few	CASTVSRNSPLHF	TGTGCCAGCACCGTCTCAAGGAATTCACCCCTCCACTTT
-	TRBV6-2/TRBV6-3	TRBJ2-7	-	CAATGTPYYEQYF	TGTGCCGCGACCGGGACACCGTATTACGAGCAGTACTTC
-	TRBV13	TRBJ2-1	-	CASSNRPRRSEQFF	TGTGCCAGCAGCAACCGCCCACGCAGGAGTGAGCAGTTCTTC
-	TRBV9	TRBJ2-7	few	CASSVAGQVNSYEQYF	TGTGCCAGCAGCGTAGCGGGTCAGGTCAACTCCTACGAGCAGTACTTC
-	TRBV6-2/TRBV6-3	TRBJ2-1	-	CASRFGGYNEQFF	TGTGCCAGCAGATTCGGAGGTTACAATGAGCAGTTCTTC
TRBD1	TRBV20-1	TRBJ1-2	few	CSADRVPGYTF	TGCAGTGCCGACAGGGTCCCCGGATACACCTTC
-	TRBV6-1	TRBJ2-1	few	CASTEGLTMYNEQFF	TGTGCCAGCACGGAAGGTCTGACCATGTACAATGAGCAGTTCTTC
-	TRBV20-1	TRBJ1-1	few	CSAPPRGVNTEAFF	TGCAGTGCTCCCCCTAGGGGAGTTAACACTGAAGCTTTCTTT
TRBD1	TRBV20-1	TRBJ1-5	few	CSAEDRANQPQHF	TGCAGTGCTGAGGACAGGGCAAATCAGCCCCAGCATTTT
TRBD1	TRBV7-9	TRBJ1-2	-	CASSEAGTGNGYTF	TGTGCCAGCAGCGAAGCCGGGACAGGGAATGGCTACACCTTC
-	TRBV7-2	TRBJ2-1	-	CASSLKETQFF	TGTGCCAGCAGCTTAAAGGAGACCCAGTTCTTC
-	TRBV7-2	TRBJ2-6	few	CASSFVRLSGANVLTF	TGTGCCAGCAGCTTCGTCAGGTTATCTGGGGCCAACGTCCTGACTTTC
-	TRBV5-1	TRBJ2-1	many	CASSLEGDEQFF	TGTGCCAGCAGCTTGGAGGGCGATGAGCAGTTCTTC
-	TRBV29-1	TRBJ1-2	-	CSVEEPVVRWGYGYTF	TGCAGCGTTGAAGAACCTGTGGTCCGATGGGGCTATGGCTACACCTTC
-	TRBV20-1	TRBJ2-7	-	CSASRDNSYEQYF	TGCAGTGCTAGCCGGGACAACTCCTACGAGCAGTACTTC
-	TRBV9	TRBJ2-7	few	CASSAGVIDEQYF	TGTGCCAGCAGCGCAGGGGTAATTGACGAGCAGTACTTC
-	TRBV4-3	TRBJ1-1	-	CASSRTTVNTGAFF	TGCGCCAGCAGCCGAACGACGGTGAACACTGGAGCTTTCTTT
-	TRBV6-5	TRBJ2-1	-	CASSISQGSYNEQFF	TGTGCCAGCAGCATCAGCCAGGGAAGCTACAATGAGCAGTTCTTC